The T cell receptor beta chain under discussion was sequenced for a study of blood T cells in healthy people across ages. Overall study: When template switching was applied, about one barcoded beta molecule was captured per two T cells. General study findings and limits: Age showed a roughly linear inverse relationship with TCR beta diversity per million T cells.

A word on this clonotype: Its antigen is unidentified.

Sample-barcoded 5' priming and a J-beta primer mix drove a second PCR of about 6 to 12 cycles. TCRdb passed the 5' RACE reads through MiXCR, listing each CDR3 protein once. The sample lists about a million distinct CDR3 sequences; roughly 50% were seen once. The CDR3 runs to 14 residues. The V gene's germline CDR1 is LNHDA and CDR2 SQIVND (reference sequence). This sequence was found in a man younger than 40 in good health. V is TRBV19 and J is TRBJ2-1, with D possibly being TRBD1 (6 bases). The J call is doubtful: the DNA matches TRBJ2-7 better. The source material was blood. The CDR3 reads CASSIGGENHEQYF. CDR3 nucleotide sequence: TGTGCCAGTAGTATTGGGGGCGAGAACCACGAGCAGTACTTC.